This TCR beta chain was observed in a study of T-cell memory formation after mild COVID-19 (dated by TCRdb to the early 2020s). Looking at the study overall: TCR sequence clusters from the two donors were largely donor specific. T-cell clones expanding and contracting after mild COVID-19 in a couple of donors were tracked by longitudinal TCRalpha and TCRbeta repertoire sequencing. Two young, previously healthy adult volunteers made up the cohort, one male and one female. Overall results and qualifications from the work: From day 15 to 85, contracting clones showed balanced CD4/CD8 phenotypes, whereas a second wave of clones that expanded from day 15 to 37 leaned towards CD4+. Some responding clones were detected in pre-infection memory, which suggested that pre-existing cross-reactive memory T cells had joined the SARS-CoV-2 response. The second-wave clones that peaked on day 37 were not confirmed to be SARS-CoV-2 specific. Contracting CD4+ clones turned up mainly in the CM and EM memory subsets, whereas EMRA was where CD8+ clones were enriched. The study covered only a couple of mild cases, and larger cohorts including severe cases with pre-infection samples were considered necessary.

The sequencer listed for this sample is Illumina NovaSeq 6000. Using 5'RACE with constant-segment primers, TCRalpha and TCRbeta cDNA libraries were constructed, with sample barcodes and unique molecular identifiers added in the process. RNA was extracted from every sample with Trizol reagent. Library amplification was performed in two PCR steps, and a second sample barcode and Illumina TruSeq adapters were introduced in the second step. Libraries were sequenced on an Illumina NovaSeq with 2 x 150 bp paired-end reads. As for the original processing: Reads were demultiplexed and collapsed into UMI-guided consensus sequences with migec v1.2.7. With mixcr v2.1.11, UMI consensuses were aligned to TRA and TRB V and J templates and assembled into clonotypes. Clonotypes were classified as expanded or contracted when called significant by both edgeR and NoisET, with noise models trained on biological replicates. For edgeR calls, a false discovery rate-adjusted p below 0.01 and a log2 fold-change threshold of 1 were applied. As an exploratory analysis of dynamics, max-normalized trajectories of the 1000 most abundant clonotypes were examined with PCA combined with hierarchical clustering. The CD4 or CD8 phenotype of responding clones was assigned using the separately sequenced CD4+ and CD8+ repertoires. TCRdb cleaned the public reads at Q25 with fastp, built clones with MiXCR and kept in-frame beta chains. Each entry is one CDR3 protein sequence, shown with its most common DNA and genes. These V and J calls are TCRdb output, not the study's own analysis. This sample holds about 390,000 distinct CDR3 sequences; about 17% were observed only once. The ten largest clones capture around a fifth of the sample.

PBMCs were isolated by Ficoll-Paque density gradient centrifugation. The germline V gene gives CDR1 as KGHSH and CDR2 as LQKENI. Trimming takes 0 bases off V and 13 bases off J; junction bases not matched to a gene: 0. From the cysteine through the phenylalanine, the CDR3 covers 13 amino acids. Solely the CDR3 DNA is kept, with 39 bases framed from the first base. About this clonotype itself: Its antigen is currently not known. The record has no base qualities; no much larger clone is one base away.

The receptor's source is a man aged 18 to 29 who had mild COVID-19 (a few samples of this study predate the infection). The sample titles of this study are shuffled in the database, so cell type and time point are left out; the donor was told from shared clones. The sample taken for sequencing was PBMCs or a T cell subset sorted from them (not recorded which). The chain is encoded by TRBV18 joined to TRBJ1-6; a stretch of 10 junction bases matches TRBD1. This receptor has the CDR3 CASSPPDRGPLHF. The DNA sequence reads TGTGCCAGCTCACCACCGGACAGGGGGCCCCTCCACTTT.